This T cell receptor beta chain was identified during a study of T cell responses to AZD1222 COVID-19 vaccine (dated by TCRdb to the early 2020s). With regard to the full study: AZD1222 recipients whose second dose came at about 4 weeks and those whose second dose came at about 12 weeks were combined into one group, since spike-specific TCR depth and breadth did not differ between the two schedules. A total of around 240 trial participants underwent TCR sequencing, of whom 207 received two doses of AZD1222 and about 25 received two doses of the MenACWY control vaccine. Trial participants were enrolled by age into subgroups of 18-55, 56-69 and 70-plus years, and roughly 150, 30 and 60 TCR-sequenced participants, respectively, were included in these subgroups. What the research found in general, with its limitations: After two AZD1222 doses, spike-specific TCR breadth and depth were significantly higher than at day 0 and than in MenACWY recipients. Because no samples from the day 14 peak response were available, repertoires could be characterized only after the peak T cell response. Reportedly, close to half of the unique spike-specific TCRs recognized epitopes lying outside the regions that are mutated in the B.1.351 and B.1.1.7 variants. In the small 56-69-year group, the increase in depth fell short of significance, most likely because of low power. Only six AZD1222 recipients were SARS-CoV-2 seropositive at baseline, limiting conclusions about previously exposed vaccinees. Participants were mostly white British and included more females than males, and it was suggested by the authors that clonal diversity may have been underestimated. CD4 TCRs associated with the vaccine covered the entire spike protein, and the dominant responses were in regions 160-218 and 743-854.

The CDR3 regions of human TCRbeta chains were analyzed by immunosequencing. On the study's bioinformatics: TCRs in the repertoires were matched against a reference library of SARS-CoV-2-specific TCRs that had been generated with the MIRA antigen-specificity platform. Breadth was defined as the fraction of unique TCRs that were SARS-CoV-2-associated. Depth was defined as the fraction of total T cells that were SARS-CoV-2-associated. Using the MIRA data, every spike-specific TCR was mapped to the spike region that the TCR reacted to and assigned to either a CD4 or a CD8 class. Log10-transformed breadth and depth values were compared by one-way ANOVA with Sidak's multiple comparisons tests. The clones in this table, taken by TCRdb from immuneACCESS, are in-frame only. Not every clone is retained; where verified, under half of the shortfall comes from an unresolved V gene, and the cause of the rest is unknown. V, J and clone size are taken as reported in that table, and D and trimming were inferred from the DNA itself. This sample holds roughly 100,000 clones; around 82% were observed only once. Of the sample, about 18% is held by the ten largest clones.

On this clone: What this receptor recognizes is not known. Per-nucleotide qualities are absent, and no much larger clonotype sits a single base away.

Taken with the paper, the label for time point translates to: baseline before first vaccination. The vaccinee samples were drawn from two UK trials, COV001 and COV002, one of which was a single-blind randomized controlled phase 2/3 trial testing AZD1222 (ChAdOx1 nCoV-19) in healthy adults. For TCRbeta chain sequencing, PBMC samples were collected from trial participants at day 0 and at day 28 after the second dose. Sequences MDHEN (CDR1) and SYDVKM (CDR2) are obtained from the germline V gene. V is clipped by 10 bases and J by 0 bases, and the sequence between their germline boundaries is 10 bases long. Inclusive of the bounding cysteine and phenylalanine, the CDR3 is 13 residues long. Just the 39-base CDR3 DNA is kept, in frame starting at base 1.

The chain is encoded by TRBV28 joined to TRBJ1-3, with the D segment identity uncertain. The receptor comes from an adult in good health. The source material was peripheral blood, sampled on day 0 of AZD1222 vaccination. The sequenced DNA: TGTGCCACCGGGCTGAGCTCTGGAAACACCATATATTTT. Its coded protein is CATGLSSGNTIYF.